This T cell receptor (beta chain) was captured in a study of cytomegalovirus exposure and HLA in healthy donors. The PCR employed 60 Vbeta primers together with 13 Jbeta primers. The assay was immunoSEQ multiplex PCR, and TCRdb's table has in-frame clones only and misses some. The sample lists about 160,000 clones, over 65% occurring once. Germline V gives CDR1 MGHDK, CDR2 SYGVNS. CDR3 length: 14 residues. The V end lost 4 bases, the J end lost 5 bases, and 13 bases lay between the germline ends. This sequence was found in a woman aged 40 to 50 in good health and CMV-seronegative. This chain uses TRBV25-1 with TRBJ2-3; D gene ambiguous. Sequencing was performed on PBMCs. CDR3 in amino acids: CASSASEKIDTQYF. The CDR3 region has the DNA TGTGCCAGCAGTGCCTCCGAGAAGATAGATACGCAGTATTTT.